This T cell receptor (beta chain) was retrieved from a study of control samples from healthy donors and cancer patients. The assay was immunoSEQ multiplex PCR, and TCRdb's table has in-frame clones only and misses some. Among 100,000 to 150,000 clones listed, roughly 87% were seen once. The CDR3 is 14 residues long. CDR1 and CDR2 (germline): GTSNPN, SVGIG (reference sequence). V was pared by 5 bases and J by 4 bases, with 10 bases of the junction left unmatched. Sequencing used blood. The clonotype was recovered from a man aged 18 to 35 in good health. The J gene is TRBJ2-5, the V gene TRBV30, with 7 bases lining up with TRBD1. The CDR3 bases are TGTGCCTGGCAGACAGGGATCGAGCGAGAGACCCAGTACTTC. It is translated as CAWQTGIERETQYF.